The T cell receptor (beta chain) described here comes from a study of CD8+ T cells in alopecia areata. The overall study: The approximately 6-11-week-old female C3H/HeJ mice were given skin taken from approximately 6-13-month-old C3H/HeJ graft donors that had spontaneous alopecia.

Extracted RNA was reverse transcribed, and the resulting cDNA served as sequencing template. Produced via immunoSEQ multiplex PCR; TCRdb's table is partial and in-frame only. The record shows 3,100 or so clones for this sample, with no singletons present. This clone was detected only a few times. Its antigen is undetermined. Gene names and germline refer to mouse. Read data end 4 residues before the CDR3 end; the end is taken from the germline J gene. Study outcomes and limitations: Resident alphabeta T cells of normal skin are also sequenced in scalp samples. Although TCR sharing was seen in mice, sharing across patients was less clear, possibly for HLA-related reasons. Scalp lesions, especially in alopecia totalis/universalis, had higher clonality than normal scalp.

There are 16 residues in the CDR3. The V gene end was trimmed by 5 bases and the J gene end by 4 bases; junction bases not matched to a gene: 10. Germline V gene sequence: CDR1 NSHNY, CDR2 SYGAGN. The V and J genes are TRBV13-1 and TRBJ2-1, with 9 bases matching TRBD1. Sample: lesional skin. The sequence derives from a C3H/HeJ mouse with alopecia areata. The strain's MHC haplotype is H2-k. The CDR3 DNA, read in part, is TGTGCCAGCAGCTCATCCGGGACAGGGTGGTATGCT. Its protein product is CASSSSGTGWYA. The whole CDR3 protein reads CASSSSGTGWYAEQFF.